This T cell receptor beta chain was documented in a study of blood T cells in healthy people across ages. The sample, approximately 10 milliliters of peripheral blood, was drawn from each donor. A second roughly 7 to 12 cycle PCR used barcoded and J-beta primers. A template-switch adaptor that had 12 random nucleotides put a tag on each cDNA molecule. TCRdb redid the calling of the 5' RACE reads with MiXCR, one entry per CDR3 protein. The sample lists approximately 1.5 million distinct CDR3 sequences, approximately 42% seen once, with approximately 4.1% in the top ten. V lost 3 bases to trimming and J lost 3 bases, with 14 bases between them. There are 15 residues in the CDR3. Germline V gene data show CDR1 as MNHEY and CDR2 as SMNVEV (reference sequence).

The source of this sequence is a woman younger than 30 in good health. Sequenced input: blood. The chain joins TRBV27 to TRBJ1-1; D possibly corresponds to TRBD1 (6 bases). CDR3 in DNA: TGTGCCAGCAGTTTCTATAAGGGGGGGGACACTGAAGCTTTCTTT. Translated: CASSFYKGGDTEAFF.